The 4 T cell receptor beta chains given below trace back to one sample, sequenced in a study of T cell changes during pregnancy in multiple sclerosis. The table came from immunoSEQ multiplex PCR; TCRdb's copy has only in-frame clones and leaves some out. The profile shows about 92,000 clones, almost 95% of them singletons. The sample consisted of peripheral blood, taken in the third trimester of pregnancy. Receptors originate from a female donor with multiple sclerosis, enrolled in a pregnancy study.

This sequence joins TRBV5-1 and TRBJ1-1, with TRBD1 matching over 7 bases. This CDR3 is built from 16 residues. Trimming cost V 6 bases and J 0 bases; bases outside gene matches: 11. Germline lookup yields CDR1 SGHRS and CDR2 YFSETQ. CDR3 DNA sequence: TGCGCCAGCACGCCTCTAAAGGGGGCTATGAACACTGAAGCTTTCTTT. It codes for CASTPLKGAMNTEAFF.

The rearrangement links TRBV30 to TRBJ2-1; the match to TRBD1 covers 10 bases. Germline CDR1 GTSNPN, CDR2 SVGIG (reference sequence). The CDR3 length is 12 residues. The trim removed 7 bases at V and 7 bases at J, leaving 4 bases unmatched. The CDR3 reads CALGQGSNEQFF. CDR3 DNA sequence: TGTGCCTTGGGACAGGGGTCGAATGAGCAGTTCTTC.

The CDR3 DNA reads as TGTGCCAGCAGCTTTCTACTGGGAGGGACACCGAGCGAGCAGTACTTC. Amino acids: CASSFLLGGTPSEQYF. This chain joins TRBV11-2 and TRBJ2-7, with a weak D call TRBD2 (7 bases). Germline V gene sequence: CDR1 SGHAT, CDR2 FQNNGV. This CDR3 is built from 16 residues. The V end was cut by 3 bases, the J end by 6 bases, with 21 bases between. The whole variable domain, filled in from reference TRBV11-2 and TRBJ2-7, reads EAGVAQSPRYKIIEKRQSVAFWCNPISGHATLYWYQQILGQGPKLLIQFQNNGVVDDSQLPKDRFSAERLKGVDSTLKIQPAKLEDSAVYLCASSFLLGGTPSEQYFGPGTRLTVT.

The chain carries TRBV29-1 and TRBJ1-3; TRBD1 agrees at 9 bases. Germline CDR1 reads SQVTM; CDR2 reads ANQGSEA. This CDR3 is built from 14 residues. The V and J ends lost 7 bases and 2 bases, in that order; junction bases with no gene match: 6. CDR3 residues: CSGGGQGPGNTIYF. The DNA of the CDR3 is TGCAGCGGGGGGGGACAGGGACCTGGAAACACCATATATTTT.